The 4 T cell receptor beta chains presented below share a single source sample, sequenced in a study of T cells in women clearing cervical HPV infection (dated by TCRdb to the late 2010s). To prepare the library, the immunoSEQ multiplex PCR assay was applied. TCRdb took this table from immuneACCESS and kept in-frame rearrangements with V and J called. Such tables lack part of the clones; where checked against another copy, unresolved V genes explain under half of the gap, and the rest is unexplained. The sample's table lists a count of about 20,000 clones. Roughly 7% of the sample is held by the ten biggest clonotypes. The sequencing input was blood buffy coat. The receptors come from a woman between 18 and 69 years old with a cervical HPV16 infection that either progressed to CIN3+ or cleared (not recorded which).

Here the CDR3 reads CSARDYFTSGGSGANVLTF. CDR3 DNA, as far as it was read: TGCAGTGCTAGAGATTATTTCACTAGCGGGGGTTCTGGGGCCAACGTC. The chain links TRBV20-1 to TRBJ2-6; 11 bases map to TRBD2. The read ends 3 residues before the CDR3 terminus; that terminus is restored from the germline J gene. The V gene end was trimmed by 0 bases and the J gene end by 1 base; junction bases not matched to a gene: 8. The CDR3 runs 19 residues. Germline V CDR1 and CDR2: DFQATT, SNEGSKA (reference sequence).

Worth noting for this clone: Read coverage stops 3 residues before the CDR3 terminus; the germline J gene supplies the remainder. The chain employs TRBV19 and TRBJ1-2; D gene ambiguous. The CDR3 is made up of 15 amino acids. The germline CDR1 and CDR2 sequences are LNHDA and SQIVND (reference sequence). The CDR3 reads CASSVRASAPDTYTF. The CDR3 DNA, read in part, is TGTGCCAGTAGTGTCCGGGCTAGCGCCCCAGATACC.

A word on this clone: The read stops 3 residues short of the end of the CDR3; the missing end is completed from the germline J gene. This sequence joins TRBV7-3 and TRBJ1-2; 8 bases line up with TRBD1. Germline V gives CDR1 SGHTA, CDR2 FQGTGA. The CDR3 spans 14 residues. Here the CDR3 reads CASSSRDRPDTYTF. CDR3 DNA, as far as it was read: TGTGCCAGCAGCTCCCGGGACAGGCCAGATACC.

As concerns this clone: The read ends 3 residues before the CDR3 terminus; that terminus is restored from the germline J gene. This chain uses TRBV19 with TRBJ2-3; 9 nucleotides agree with TRBD1. The CDR3 is 16 amino acids. CDR1 LNHDA and CDR2 SQIVND come from the germline V gene (reference sequence). The CDR3 DNA, read in part, is TGTGCCAGTAGTATGGTCGGACAGGGGATCGATAGGACG. The encoded protein is CASSMVGQGIDRT. The CDR3 in its entirety is CASSMVGQGIDRTQYF.